Each of the 3 T cell receptor beta chains below was sequenced from the same sample in a study of T cell clusters in autoimmune cytopenias (dated by TCRdb to between 2018 and 2021). The listed sequencing device is Illumina MiSeq. TRB rearrangements were amplified by multiplex PCR using a touch-down protocol with TRB-A and TRB-B primer pools mixed in one tube. TCRdb reprocessed the raw reads; every CDR3 protein sequence is a single record, and DNA is not supplied. The sample table gives thousands of distinct CDR3 sequences. The ten largest account for 8.5% of the sample. For each sample, TRB amplification used about 240 ng of peripheral blood genomic DNA, equal to some 35,000 genome equivalents. The sequenced sample consisted of peripheral blood. Every receptor here comes from a human donor with an autoimmune cytopenia or autoimmune hepatitis (not recorded which).

This sequence joins TRBV11-2 and TRBJ2-1; no DNA is available, so the TRBD2 call from TCRdb remains unchecked. Germline assignment: CDR1 SGHAT and CDR2 FQNNGV. CDR3 length equals 13 residues. The CDR3 sequence is CASSATLAHEQFF.

The V gene is TRBV6-1, the J gene TRBJ2-3; TCRdb calls TRBD1, which cannot be checked without DNA. The CDR3 is made up of 14 amino acids. The germline gives CDR1 MNHNS, CDR2 SASEGT. This CDR3 reads CASCLIGATDTQYF.

This clonotype counts as medium-sized by frequency. The chain uses TRBV6-5 and TRBJ2-3; with no DNA, the TCRdb D assignment of TRBD2 cannot be verified. Germline V gene sequence: CDR1 MNHEY, CDR2 SVGAGI. This CDR3 region has 17 residues. CDR3 loop: CASSPAVRGSRRVTQYF.